This paragraph covers one T cell receptor (beta chain) sequence. Clones were sequenced by immunoSEQ multiplex PCR, and TCRdb holds only the in-frame ones, with some missing. The data contain under 80,000 clones, around 84% of them singletons. CDR3 length equals 16 residues. Per the germline V gene, CDR1 is MNHNY and CDR2 is SVGAGI (reference sequence). The V gene lost 2 bases and the J gene lost 0 bases, with 11 bases spanning the gap. The data derive from a study of OX40 agonist ivuxolimab in advanced cancers. The clonotype originates from an adult with an advanced solid tumor such as melanoma, head and neck, liver or kidney cancer. Sample: CD4+ or CD8+ T cells sorted from blood, taken in a trial of the OX40 agonist ivuxolimab. The chain recombines TRBV6-6 with TRBJ1-3; D ambiguous. The CDR3 region has the DNA TGTGCCAGCAGTTACGAAAGGTCCGCCTCTGGAAACACCATATATTTT. Translating gives CASSYERSASGNTIYF.